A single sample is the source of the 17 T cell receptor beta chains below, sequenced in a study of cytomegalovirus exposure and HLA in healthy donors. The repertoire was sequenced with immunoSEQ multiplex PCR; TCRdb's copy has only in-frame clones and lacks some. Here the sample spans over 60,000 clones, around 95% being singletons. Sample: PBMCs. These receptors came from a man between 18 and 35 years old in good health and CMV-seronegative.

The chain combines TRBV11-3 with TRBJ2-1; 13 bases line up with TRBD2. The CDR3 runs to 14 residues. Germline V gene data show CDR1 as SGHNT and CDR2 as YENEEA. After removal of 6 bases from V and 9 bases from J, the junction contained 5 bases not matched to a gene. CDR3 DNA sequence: TGTGCCAGCAGTTGGACTAGCGGGAGTGGTGAGCAGTTCTTC. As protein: CASSWTSGSGEQFF.

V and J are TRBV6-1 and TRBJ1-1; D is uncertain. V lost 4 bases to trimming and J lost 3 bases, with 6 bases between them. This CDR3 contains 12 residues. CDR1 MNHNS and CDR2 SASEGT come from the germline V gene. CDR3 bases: TGTGCCAGCAGTGCGGGTTACACTGAAGCTTTCTTT. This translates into CASSAGYTEAFF.

Written as DNA, the CDR3 is TGTGCCACCAGCAGAGTATTGGGACAGGGTATTAGTTCCTACGAGCAGTACTTC. Translating it yields CATSRVLGQGISSYEQYF. The rearrangement uses TRBV15 and TRBJ2-7, with 9 bases matching TRBD1. The CDR3 spans 18 residues. Germline V gene data show CDR1 as LNHNV and CDR2 as YYDKDF (reference sequence). The J segment lost 1 base and the V segment lost 1 base, leaving 11 bases of the junction unmatched.

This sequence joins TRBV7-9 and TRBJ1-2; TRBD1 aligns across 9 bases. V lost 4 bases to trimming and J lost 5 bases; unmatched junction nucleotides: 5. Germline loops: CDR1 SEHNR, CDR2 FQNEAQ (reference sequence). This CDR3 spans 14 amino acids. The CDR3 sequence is CASSSIGQGYGYTF. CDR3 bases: TGTGCCAGCAGCTCCATAGGACAGGGGTATGGCTACACCTTC.

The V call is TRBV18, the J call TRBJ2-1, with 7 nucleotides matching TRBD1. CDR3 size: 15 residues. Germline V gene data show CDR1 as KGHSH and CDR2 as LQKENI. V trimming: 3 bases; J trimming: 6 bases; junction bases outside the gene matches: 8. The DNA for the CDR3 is TGTGCCAGCTCACCGGTTACAGGGGTCGGCAATGAGCAGTTCTTC. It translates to CASSPVTGVGNEQFF.

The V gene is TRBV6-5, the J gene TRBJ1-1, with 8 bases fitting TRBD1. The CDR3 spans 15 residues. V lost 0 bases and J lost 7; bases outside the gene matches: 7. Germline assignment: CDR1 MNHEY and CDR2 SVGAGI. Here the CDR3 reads CASSYSGQGAREAFF. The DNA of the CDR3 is TGTGCCAGCAGTTACTCGGGGCAGGGGGCGCGTGAAGCTTTCTTT.

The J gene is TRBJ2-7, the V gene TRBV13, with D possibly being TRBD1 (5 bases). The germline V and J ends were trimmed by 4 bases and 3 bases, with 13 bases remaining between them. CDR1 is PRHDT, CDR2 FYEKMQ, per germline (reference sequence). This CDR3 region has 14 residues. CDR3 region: CASSSRQSHYEQYF. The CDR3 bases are TGTGCCAGCAGCTCACGACAGAGCCACTACGAGCAGTACTTC.

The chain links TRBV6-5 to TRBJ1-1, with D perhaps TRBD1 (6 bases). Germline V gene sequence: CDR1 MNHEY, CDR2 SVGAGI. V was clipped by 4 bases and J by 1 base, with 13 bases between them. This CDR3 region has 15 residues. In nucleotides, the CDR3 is TGTGCCAGCAGTTTAAGACAGGTTTCGAACACTGAAGCTTTCTTT. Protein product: CASSLRQVSNTEAFF.

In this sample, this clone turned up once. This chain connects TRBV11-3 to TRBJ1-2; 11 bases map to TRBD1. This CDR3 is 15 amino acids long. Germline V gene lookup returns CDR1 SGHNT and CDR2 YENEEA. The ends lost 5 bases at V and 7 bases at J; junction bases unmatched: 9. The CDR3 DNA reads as TGTGCCAGCAGCCCAGGGACAGGGGGAATCGGTGGCTACACCTTC. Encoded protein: CASSPGTGGIGGYTF.

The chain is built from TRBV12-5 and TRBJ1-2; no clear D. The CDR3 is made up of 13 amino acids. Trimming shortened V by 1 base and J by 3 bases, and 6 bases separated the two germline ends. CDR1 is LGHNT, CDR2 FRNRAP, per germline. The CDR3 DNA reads TGTGCTAGTGGTTTGGAACTCTACTATGGCTACACCTTC. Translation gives CASGLELYYGYTF.

Here the CDR3 reads CASSSLQRDYEQYF. CDR3 DNA: TGTGCCAGCAGTTCCTTGCAACGGGACTACGAGCAGTACTTC. The chain links TRBV7-9 to TRBJ2-7; TRBD2 is a possible D gene (5 bases). Trimming removed 6 bases at V and 3 bases at J, with 15 bases between. The germline CDR1 and CDR2 sequences are SEHNR and FQNEAQ (reference sequence). The CDR3 is made up of 14 amino acids.

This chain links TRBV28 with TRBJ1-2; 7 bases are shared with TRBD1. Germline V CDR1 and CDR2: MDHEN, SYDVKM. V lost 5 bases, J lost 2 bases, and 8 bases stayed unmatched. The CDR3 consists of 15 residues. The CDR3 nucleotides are TGTGCCAGCAGTCTTGGGGGACAGAACAACTATGGCTACACCTTC. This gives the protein CASSLGGQNNYGYTF.

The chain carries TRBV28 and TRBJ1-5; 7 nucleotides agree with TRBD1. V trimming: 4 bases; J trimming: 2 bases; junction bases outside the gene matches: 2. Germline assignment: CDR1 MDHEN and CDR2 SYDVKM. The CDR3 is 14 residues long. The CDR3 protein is CASSSGQGNQPQHF. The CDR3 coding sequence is TGTGCCAGCAGTTCTGGACAGGGCAATCAGCCCCAGCATTTT.

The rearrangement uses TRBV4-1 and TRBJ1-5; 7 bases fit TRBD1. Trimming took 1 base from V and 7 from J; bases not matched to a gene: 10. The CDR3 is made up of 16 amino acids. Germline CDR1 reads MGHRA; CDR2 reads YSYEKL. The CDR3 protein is CASSQGGARGRQPQHF. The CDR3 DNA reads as TGCGCCAGCAGCCAAGGAGGGGCCAGGGGGAGGCAGCCCCAGCATTTT.

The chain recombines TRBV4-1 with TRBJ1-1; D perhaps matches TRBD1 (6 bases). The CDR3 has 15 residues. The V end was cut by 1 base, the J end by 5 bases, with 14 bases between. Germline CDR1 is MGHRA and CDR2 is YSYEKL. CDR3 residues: CASSQGEGGGTEAFF. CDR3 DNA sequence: TGCGCCAGCAGCCAAGGCGAAGGGGGGGGGACTGAAGCTTTCTTT.

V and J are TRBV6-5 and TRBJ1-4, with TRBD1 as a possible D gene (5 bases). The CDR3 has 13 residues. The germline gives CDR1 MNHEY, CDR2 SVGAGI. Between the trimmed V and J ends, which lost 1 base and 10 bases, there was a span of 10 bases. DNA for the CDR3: TGTGCCAGCAGTTACTTACTGGGGCGAAAACTGTTTTTT. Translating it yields CASSYLLGRKLFF.

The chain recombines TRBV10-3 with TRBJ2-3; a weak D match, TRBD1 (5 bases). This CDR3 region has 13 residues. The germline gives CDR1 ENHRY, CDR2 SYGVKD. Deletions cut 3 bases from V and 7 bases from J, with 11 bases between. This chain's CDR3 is CAISEPAGHTQYF. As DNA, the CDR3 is TGTGCCATCAGTGAACCTGCAGGGCATACGCAGTATTTT.